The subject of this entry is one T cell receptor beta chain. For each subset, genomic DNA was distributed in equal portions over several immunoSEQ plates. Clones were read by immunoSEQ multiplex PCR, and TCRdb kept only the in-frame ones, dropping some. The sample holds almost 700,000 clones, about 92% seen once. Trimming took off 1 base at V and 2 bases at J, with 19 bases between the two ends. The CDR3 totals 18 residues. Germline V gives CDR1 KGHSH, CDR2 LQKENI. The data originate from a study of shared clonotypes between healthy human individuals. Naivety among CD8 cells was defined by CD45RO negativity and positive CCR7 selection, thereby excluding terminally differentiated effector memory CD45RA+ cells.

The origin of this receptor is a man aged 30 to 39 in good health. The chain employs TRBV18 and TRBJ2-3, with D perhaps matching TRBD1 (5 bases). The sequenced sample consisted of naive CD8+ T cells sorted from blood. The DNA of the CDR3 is TGTGCCAGCTCACCACTCCCCGCGACAGTAGCATACACAGATACGCAGTATTTT. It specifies CASSPLPATVAYTDTQYF.